The rows below give T cell receptor beta chains drawn from one sample of a study of T cells in Graves' hyperthyroidism and ophthalmopathy. TCRdb itself ran the multiplex PCR reads through MiXCR, one entry per CDR3 protein. In the table there are a few hundred thousand distinct CDR3 sequences, over 11% of which are singletons. Source material: blood. The receptor source for this set is a woman under 40 with Graves' hyperthyroidism that later progressed to Graves' ophthalmopathy. The CDR3 runs from the conserved cysteine through the conserved F or W. A D gene is named only where the DNA matches it firmly. The listing skips clone size in some rows; elsewhere it reads once, few, many or a size class.

j_gene	v_gene	d_gene	abundance	CDR3aa	CDR3nt
TRBJ2-2	TRBV12-3/TRBV12-4	TRBD2	many	CASRGRLAGGSKESGELFF	TGTGCCAGCAGAGGGAGACTAGCGGGAGGAAGTAAAGAGTCAGGGGAGCTGTTTTTT
TRBJ2-1	TRBV11-3	-	many	CASSLNAALSDEQFF	TGTGCCAGCAGCTTGAATGCAGCGCTAAGCGATGAGCAGTTCTTC
TRBJ2-5	TRBV20-1	-	few	CSAATSGETQYF	TGCAGTGCTGCCACATCGGGCGAGACCCAGTACTTC
TRBJ2-3	TRBV19	TRBD2	many	CASGPLAGAGDTQYF	TGTGCCAGTGGCCCGTTAGCGGGAGCGGGAGATACGCAGTATTTT
TRBJ1-1	TRBV13	-	-	CASDHYMNTEAFF	TGTGCCAGCGATCATTACATGAACACTGAAGCTTTCTTT
TRBJ1-1	TRBV3-1	-	many	CASSRPDRNTEAFF	TGTGCCAGCAGCCGTCCGGACAGGAACACTGAAGCTTTCTTT
TRBJ2-1	TRBV11-3	-	many	CASSPLTVSSYNEQFF	TGTGCCAGCAGCCCGTTGACTGTTAGCTCCTACAATGAGCAGTTCTTC
TRBJ2-1	TRBV19	-	-	CASMGGEQFF	TGTGCCAGTATGGGTGGGGAGCAGTTCTTC
TRBJ2-2	TRBV5-4	-	-	CASSLARGGPGELFF	TGTGCCAGCAGCTTGGCTAGGGGAGGCCCCGGGGAGCTGTTTTTT
TRBJ2-3	TRBV5-1	-	few	CASSGSEDTQYF	TGCGCCAGCAGCGGTTCGGAAGATACGCAGTATTTT
TRBJ1-1	TRBV12-3/TRBV12-4	TRBD1	many	CASTPTGSNTEAFF	TGTGCCAGCACCCCGACAGGGAGTAACACTGAAGCTTTCTTT
TRBJ2-1	TRBV11-2	TRBD2	-	CASSLRLAGGSSNEQFF	TGTGCCAGCAGCTTAAGACTAGCGGGAGGGTCGTCCAATGAGCAGTTCTTC
TRBJ2-7	TRBV11-2	TRBD1	many	CASSSGLTGGSYEQYF	TGTGCCAGCAGCTCGGGCCTCACAGGGGGCAGCTACGAGCAGTACTTC
TRBJ1-4	TRBV19	TRBD1	many	CASSISGTGGEKLFF	TGTGCCAGTAGTATATCCGGGACAGGGGGTGAAAAACTGTTTTTT
TRBJ1-3	TRBV18	-	many	CASSSQGNTIYF	TGTGCCAGCTCATCCCAGGGAAACACCATATATTTT
TRBJ1-1	TRBV19	TRBD1	many	CASSRYRDRVYTEAFF	TGTGCCAGTAGTAGATATCGGGACAGGGTATACACTGAAGCTTTCTTT
TRBJ2-2	TRBV6-1	TRBD2	many	CASSEETSGRDGELFF	TGTGCCAGCAGTGAAGAAACTAGCGGGAGAGACGGGGAGCTGTTTTTT
TRBJ2-1	TRBV30	TRBD2	many	CAQLGGRSYNEQFF	TGTGCTCAGTTGGGGGGGAGAAGCTACAATGAGCAGTTCTTC
TRBJ2-2	TRBV28	TRBD2	-	CASSLLAGGGELFF	TGTGCCAGCAGTTTACTGGCGGGAGGCGGGGAGCTGTTTTTT
TRBJ2-1	TRBV29-1	-	-	CSVERAYNEQFF	TGCAGCGTTGAAAGGGCTTACAATGAGCAGTTCTTC
TRBJ2-7	TRBV7-8	-	few	CASSWPAEGNYEQYF	TGTGCCAGCAGCTGGCCGGCGGAGGGGAACTACGAGCAGTACTTC
TRBJ2-1	TRBV2	-	many	CASAGSGWGEQFF	TGTGCCAGCGCTGGCAGCGGGTGGGGTGAGCAGTTCTTC
TRBJ1-1	TRBV11-1	TRBD1	many	CASVDRDEAFF	TGTGCCAGCGTGGACAGGGACGAAGCTTTCTTT
TRBJ2-7	TRBV20-1	-	many	CSARGSWGAREQYF	TGCAGTGCTAGAGGGTCTTGGGGGGCCCGCGAGCAGTACTTC
TRBJ1-3	TRBV15	-	many	CATSRDNFRVGVSGNTIYF	TGTGCCACCAGCAGAGATAATTTTCGGGTTGGGGTCTCTGGAAACACCATATATTTT
TRBJ1-2	TRBV20-1	-	few	CSARSGYGYTF	TGCAGTGCTCGCTCGGGCTATGGCTACACCTTC
TRBJ2-7	TRBV5-1	-	-	CASRKTTRDRAYEQYF	TGCGCCAGCAGAAAAACGACCCGGGACCGTGCCTACGAGCAGTACTTC
TRBJ1-2	TRBV30	TRBD1	many	CAWSPQGALGYTF	TGTGCCTGGAGTCCACAGGGGGCGCTCGGCTACACCTTC
TRBJ2-1	TRBV2	TRBD1	many	CASSVYGAGGRNEQFF	TGTGCCAGCAGTGTTTATGGGGCAGGGGGTCGCAATGAGCAGTTCTTC